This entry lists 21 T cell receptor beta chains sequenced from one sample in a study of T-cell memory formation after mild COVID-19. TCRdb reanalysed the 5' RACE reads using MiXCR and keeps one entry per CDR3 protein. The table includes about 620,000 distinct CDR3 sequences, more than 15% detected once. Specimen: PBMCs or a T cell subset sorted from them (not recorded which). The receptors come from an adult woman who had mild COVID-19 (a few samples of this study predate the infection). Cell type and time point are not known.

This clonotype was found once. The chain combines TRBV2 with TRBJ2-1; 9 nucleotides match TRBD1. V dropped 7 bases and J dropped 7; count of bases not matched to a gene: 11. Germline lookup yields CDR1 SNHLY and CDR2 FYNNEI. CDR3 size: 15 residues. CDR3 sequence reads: CASKGQGLPGNEQFF. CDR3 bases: TGTGCCAGCAAGGGACAGGGCCTTCCGGGGAATGAGCAGTTCTTC.

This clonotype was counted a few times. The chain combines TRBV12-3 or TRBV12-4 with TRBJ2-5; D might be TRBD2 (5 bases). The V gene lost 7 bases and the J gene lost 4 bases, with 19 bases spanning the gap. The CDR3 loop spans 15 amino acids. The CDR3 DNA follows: TGTGCCAGCACCACTGGTGATCCTAGCTTAGAGACCCAGTACTTC. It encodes CASTTGDPSLETQYF.

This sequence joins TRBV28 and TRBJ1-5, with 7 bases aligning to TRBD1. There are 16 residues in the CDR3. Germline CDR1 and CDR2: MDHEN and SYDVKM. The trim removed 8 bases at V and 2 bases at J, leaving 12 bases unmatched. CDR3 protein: CASWAGGVWGNQPQHF. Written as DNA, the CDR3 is TGTGCCAGCTGGGCAGGGGGAGTTTGGGGCAATCAGCCCCAGCATTTT.

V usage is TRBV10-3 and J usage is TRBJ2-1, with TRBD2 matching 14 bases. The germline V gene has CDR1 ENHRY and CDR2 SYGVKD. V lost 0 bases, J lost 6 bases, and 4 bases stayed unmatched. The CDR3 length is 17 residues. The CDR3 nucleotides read TGTGCCATCAGTGAGTCCGGACTAGCGGGAGGTGGCAATGAGCAGTTCTTC. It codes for CAISESGLAGGGNEQFF.

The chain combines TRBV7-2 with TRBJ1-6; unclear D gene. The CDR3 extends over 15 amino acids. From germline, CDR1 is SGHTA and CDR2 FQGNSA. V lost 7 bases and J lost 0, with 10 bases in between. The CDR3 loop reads CASTSRSSYNSPLHF. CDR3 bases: TGTGCCAGCACCTCCCGTAGCTCCTATAATTCACCCCTCCACTTT. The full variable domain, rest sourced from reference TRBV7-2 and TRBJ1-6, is GAGVSQSPSNKVTEKGKDVELRCDPISGHTALYWYRQSLGQGLEFLIYFQGNSAPDKSGLPSDRFSAERTGGSVSTLTIQRTQQEDSAVYLCASTSRSSYNSPLHFGNGTRLTVT.

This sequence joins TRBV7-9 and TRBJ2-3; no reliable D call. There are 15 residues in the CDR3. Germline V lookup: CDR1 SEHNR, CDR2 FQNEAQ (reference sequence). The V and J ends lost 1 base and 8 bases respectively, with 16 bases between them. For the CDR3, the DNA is TGTGCCAGCAGCTTAGGGGTGGTGCTCAAAGGTACGCAGTATTTT. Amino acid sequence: CASSLGVVLKGTQYF. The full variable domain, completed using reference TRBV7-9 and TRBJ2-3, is DTGVSQNPRHKITKRGQNVTFRCDPISEHNRLYWYRQTLGQGPEFLTYFQNEAQLEKSRLLSDRFSAERPKGSFSTLEIQRTEQGDSAMYLCASSLGVVLKGTQYFGPGTRLTVL.

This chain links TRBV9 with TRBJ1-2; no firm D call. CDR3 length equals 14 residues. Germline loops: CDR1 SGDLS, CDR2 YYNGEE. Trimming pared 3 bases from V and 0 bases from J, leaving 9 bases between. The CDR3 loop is CASSASVSNYGYTF. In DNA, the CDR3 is TGTGCCAGCAGCGCCTCCGTGTCTAACTATGGCTACACCTTC. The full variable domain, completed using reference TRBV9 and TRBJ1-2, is DSGVTQTPKHLITATGQRVTLRCSPRSGDLSVYWYQQSLDQGLQFLIQYYNGEERAKGNILERFSAQQFPDLHSELNLSSLELGDSALYFCASSASVSNYGYTFGSGTRLTVV.

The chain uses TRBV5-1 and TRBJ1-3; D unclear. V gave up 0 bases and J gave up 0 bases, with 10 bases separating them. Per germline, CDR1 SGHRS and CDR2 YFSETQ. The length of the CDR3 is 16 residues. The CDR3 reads CASSLAQSVSGNTIYF. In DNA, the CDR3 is TGCGCCAGCAGCTTGGCCCAGTCCGTCTCTGGAAACACCATATATTTT.

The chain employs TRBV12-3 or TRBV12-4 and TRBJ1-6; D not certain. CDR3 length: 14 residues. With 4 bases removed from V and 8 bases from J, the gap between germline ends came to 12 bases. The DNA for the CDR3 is TGTGCCAGCAGTTCCCGTGAGGCCTATTCACCCCTCCACTTT. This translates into CASSSREAYSPLHF.

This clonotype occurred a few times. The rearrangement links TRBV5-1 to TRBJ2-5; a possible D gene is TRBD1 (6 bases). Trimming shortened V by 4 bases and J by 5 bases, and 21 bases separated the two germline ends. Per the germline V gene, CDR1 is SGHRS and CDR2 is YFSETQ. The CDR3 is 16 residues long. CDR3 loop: CASSVGTGPSGETQYF. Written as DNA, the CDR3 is TGCGCCAGCAGCGTGGGAACAGGGCCCTCCGGGGAGACCCAGTACTTC.

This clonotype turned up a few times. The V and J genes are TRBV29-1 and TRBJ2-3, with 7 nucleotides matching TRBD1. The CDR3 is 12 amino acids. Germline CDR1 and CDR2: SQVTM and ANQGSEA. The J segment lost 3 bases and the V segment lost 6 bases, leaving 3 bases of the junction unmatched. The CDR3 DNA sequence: TGCAGCGTCACGACAGGGACAGATACGCAGTATTTT. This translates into CSVTTGTDTQYF.

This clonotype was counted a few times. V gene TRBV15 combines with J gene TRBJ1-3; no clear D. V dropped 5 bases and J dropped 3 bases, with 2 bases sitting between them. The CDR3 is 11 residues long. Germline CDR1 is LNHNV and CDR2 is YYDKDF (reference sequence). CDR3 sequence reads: CATSHGNTIYF. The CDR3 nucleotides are TGTGCCACCAGCCATGGAAACACCATATATTTT. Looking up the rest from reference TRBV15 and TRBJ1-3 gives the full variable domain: DAMVIQNPRYQVTQFGKPVTLSCSQTLNHNVMYWYQQKSSQAPKLLFHYYDKDFNNEADTPDNFQSRRPNTSFCFLDIRSPGLGDTAMYLCATSHGNTIYFGEGSWLTVV.

This CDR3 reads CASSYVGVTGTEAFF. Written as DNA, the CDR3 is TGTGCCAGCAGTTACGTTGGTGTGACAGGGACTGAAGCTTTCTTT. The V gene is TRBV6-2 or TRBV6-3, the J gene TRBJ1-1; TRBD1 matches 7 bases. The germline V gene encodes CDR1 MNHEY and CDR2 SVGEGT. V gave up 2 bases and J gave up 5 bases; unmatched junction bases: 8. The length of the CDR3 is 15 residues.

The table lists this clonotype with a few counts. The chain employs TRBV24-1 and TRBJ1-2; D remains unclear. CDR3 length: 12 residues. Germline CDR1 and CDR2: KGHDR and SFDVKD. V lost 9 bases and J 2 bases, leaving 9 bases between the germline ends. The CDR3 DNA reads TGTGCCACCGGTCAAGGGAACTATGGCTACACCTTC. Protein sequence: CATGQGNYGYTF.

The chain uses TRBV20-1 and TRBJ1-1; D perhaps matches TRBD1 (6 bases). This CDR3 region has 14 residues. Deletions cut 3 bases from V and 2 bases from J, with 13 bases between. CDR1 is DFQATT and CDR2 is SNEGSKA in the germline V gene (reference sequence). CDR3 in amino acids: CSARLGGGNTEAFF. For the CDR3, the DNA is TGCAGTGCTAGGCTCGGGGGGGGCAACACTGAAGCTTTCTTT.

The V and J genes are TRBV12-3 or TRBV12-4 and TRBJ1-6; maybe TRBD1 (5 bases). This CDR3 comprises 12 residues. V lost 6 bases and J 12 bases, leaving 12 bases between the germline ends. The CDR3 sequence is CASRTREKPLHF. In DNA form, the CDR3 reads TGTGCCAGCAGAACCAGGGAAAAACCCCTCCACTTT.

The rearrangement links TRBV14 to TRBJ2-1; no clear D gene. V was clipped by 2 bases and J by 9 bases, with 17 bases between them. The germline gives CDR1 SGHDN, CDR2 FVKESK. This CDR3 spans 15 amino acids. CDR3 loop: CASSQLSAGDGEQFF. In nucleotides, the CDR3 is TGTGCCAGCAGCCAACTAAGCGCTGGGGATGGTGAGCAGTTCTTC.

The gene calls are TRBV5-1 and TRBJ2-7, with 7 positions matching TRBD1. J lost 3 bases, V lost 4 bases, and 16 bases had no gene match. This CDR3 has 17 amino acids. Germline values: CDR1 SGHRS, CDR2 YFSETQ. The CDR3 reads CASSRDGQDDIYYEQYF. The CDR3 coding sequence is TGCGCCAGCAGCCGAGATGGACAGGACGACATATACTACGAGCAGTACTTC.

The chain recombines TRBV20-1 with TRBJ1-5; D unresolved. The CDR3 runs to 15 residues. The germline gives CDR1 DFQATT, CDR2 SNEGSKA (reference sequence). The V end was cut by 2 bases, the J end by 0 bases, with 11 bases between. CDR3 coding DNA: TGCAGTGCTAGATCGGCCTCAAGTAGCAATCAGCCCCAGCATTTT. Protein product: CSARSASSSNQPQHF.

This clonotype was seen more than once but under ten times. CDR3 in DNA: TGTGCCACCAGTGATGGTTTCAGCGGTGGGGGCACAGATACGCAGTATTTT. This encodes CATSDGFSGGGTDTQYF. The rearrangement joins TRBV24-1 to TRBJ2-3, with D perhaps TRBD2 (5 bases). The CDR3 runs to 17 residues. With 3 bases removed from V and 1 base from J, the gap between germline ends came to 16 bases. CDR1 KGHDR and CDR2 SFDVKD come from the germline V gene.

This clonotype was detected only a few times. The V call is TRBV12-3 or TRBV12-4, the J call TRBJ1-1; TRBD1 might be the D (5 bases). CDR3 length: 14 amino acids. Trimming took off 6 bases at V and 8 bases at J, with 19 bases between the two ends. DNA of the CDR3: TGTGCCAGCAGCCCTATCCCGGAGGGGTCAGAAGCTTTCTTT. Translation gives CASSPIPEGSEAFF.